A selection of T cell receptor beta chains follows, all from one sample in a study of beta chain features in type 1 diabetes. The method was immunoSEQ multiplex PCR; TCRdb's version includes in-frame clones alone and lacks a portion of them. The sample contains some 360,000 clones, around a tenth of which appear only once. Sequenced material: central memory CD4+ T cells from blood. The receptors here all came from a man between 25 and 39 years old with type 1 diabetes. Both conserved end residues are part of each CDR3. A D gene is named only where the DNA matches it firmly. Expanded clones are given a class, and other clones once, few, many or no size at all.

-,-,TRBV11-2,TRBJ2-6,CASSLGGSGANVLTF,TGTGCCAGCAGCTTAGGGGGATCTGGGGCCAACGTCCTGACTTTC
-,TRBD2,TRBV5-4,TRBJ2-1,CASSLDGLADYNEQFF,TGTGCCAGCAGCTTGGATGGACTAGCGGACTACAATGAGCAGTTCTTC
-,TRBD2,TRBV6-1,TRBJ2-3,CASSEESLAGGTSTDTQYF,TGTGCCAGCAGTGAAGAGAGTCTAGCGGGAGGGACTAGCACAGATACGCAGTATTTT
few,TRBD1,TRBV7-3,TRBJ1-1,CASKGQGADTEAFF,TGTGCCAGCAAAGGACAGGGGGCAGACACTGAAGCTTTCTTT
-,-,TRBV4-2,TRBJ1-1,CASSQDGGGENTEAFF,TGTGCCAGCAGCCAAGACGGCGGGGGCGAGAACACTGAAGCTTTCTTT
-,TRBD2,TRBV18,TRBJ2-1,CASSPLSGGAYNEQFF,TGTGCCAGCTCACCTTTATCGGGAGGCGCCTACAATGAGCAGTTCTTC
-,-,TRBV6-1,TRBJ1-5,CASSGDTQGNQPQHF,TGTGCCAGCAGTGGGGACACTCAGGGCAATCAGCCCCAGCATTTT
few,-,TRBV7-9,TRBJ2-7,CASSETGFSYEQYF,TGTGCCAGCAGCGAAACGGGGTTCTCCTACGAGCAGTACTTC
-,-,TRBV7-2,TRBJ1-1,CASSFTQNTEAFF,TGTGCCAGCAGCTTTACACAGAACACTGAAGCTTTCTTT
-,-,TRBV4-3,TRBJ2-7,CASSRQQGAEAEQYF,TGCGCCAGCAGCCGACAACAGGGCGCTGAGGCCGAGCAGTACTTC
many,-,TRBV12-5,TRBJ1-3,CASAPDSGNTIYF,TGTGCTAGTGCACCGGATTCTGGAAACACCATATATTTT
-,-,TRBV28,TRBJ1-1,CASSSSSVFTEAFF,TGTGCCAGCAGTTCCTCCTCAGTGTTTACTGAAGCTTTCTTT
-,TRBD2,TRBV5-4,TRBJ2-7,CASSLGGLAGYNEQYF,TGTGCCAGCAGCTTGGGGGGGCTAGCGGGATATAACGAGCAGTACTTC
few,-,TRBV19,TRBJ2-7,CASSISAGPQDEQYF,TGTGCCAGTAGTATATCGGCAGGGCCTCAGGACGAGCAGTACTTC
-,TRBD1,TRBV6-1,TRBJ2-2,CASSRDRNTGELFF,TGTGCCAGCAGTCGGGACAGAAACACCGGGGAGCTGTTTTTT
-,-,TRBV6-5,TRBJ1-1,CASSYSGESTEAFF,TGTGCCAGCAGTTACTCAGGGGAAAGCACTGAAGCTTTCTTT
-,-,TRBV6-1,TRBJ2-2,CASSEPQGGTGELFF,TGTGCCAGCAGTGAACCACAGGGAGGGACCGGGGAGCTGTTTTTT
few,-,TRBV28,TRBJ2-1,CASSLDGASGWDEQFF,TGTGCCAGCAGTTTGGATGGGGCCAGCGGTTGGGATGAGCAGTTCTTC
few,TRBD2,TRBV29-1,TRBJ2-5,CSVSAGGETQYF,TGCAGCGTTTCAGCGGGAGGAGAGACCCAGTACTTC
-,TRBD2,TRBV6-5,TRBJ2-1,CASRAGVVLWNEQFF,TGTGCCAGCAGGGCGGGAGTTGTGTTATGGAATGAGCAGTTCTTC
few,-,TRBV5-1,TRBJ2-3,CASRNMREVTDTQYF,TGCGCCAGCAGGAATATGAGGGAGGTTACAGATACGCAGTATTTT
few,-,TRBV4-1,TRBJ2-7,CASSQDALRWQYF,TGCGCCAGCAGCCAAGATGCACTCCGGTGGCAGTACTTC
few,-,TRBV7-3,TRBJ1-2,CASSPTGQYGYTF,TGTGCCAGCAGCCCCACCGGGCAATATGGCTACACCTTC
few,-,TRBV6-5,TRBJ1-2,CASSPTQGAGYTF,TGTGCCAGCAGTCCGACCCAAGGGGCTGGCTACACCTTC
-,TRBD1,TRBV7-2,TRBJ2-3,CASSSGTGGFTDTQYF,TGTGCCAGCAGTTCTGGGACAGGGGGCTTCACAGATACGCAGTATTTT